The source of this T cell receptor (beta chain) is a study of patients and donors after allogeneic stem cell transplantation. Germline V gives CDR1 DFQATT, CDR2 SNEGSKA (reference sequence). V dropped 2 bases and J dropped 8 bases, with 9 bases sitting between them. The CDR3 contains 11 residues. TCRdb reprocessed the RT-PCR reads with MiXCR, giving one entry per CDR3 protein. The data contain about 200,000 distinct CDR3 sequences, 38% of them singletons. This clonotype was found a few times. This TCR was recovered from a human donor who was either an allogeneic HSCT recipient or a stem cell or donor lymphocyte infusion donor (not recorded which). It is not recorded whose cells these are; they may come from a transplant donor. Sequencing input: blood, either unsorted or a sorted T cell fraction (not recorded which). The genes are TRBV20-1 and TRBJ1-2; D is undetermined. The CDR3 DNA is TGCAGTGCTAGATCGCCAGGAGGCTACACCTTC. This gives the protein CSARSPGGYTF.